This is a list of T cell receptor beta chains from one sample in a study of IL-17A CD8 T cells in psoriatic arthritis synovium. Sequenced by immunoSEQ multiplex PCR; TCRdb stores in-frame clones only, minus some. Found here are some 2,400 clones, around three quarters of them singletons; the top ten hold roughly 16%. Sequenced: IFN-gamma+ CD8+ T cells from synovial fluid. These receptors came from a human donor with psoriatic arthritis. CDR3s include the opening cysteine and the closing phenylalanine or tryptophan. The D gene is left open where the match is weak. Only some rows state a clone size, as once, few, many or a class for expanded clones.

-	13	TRBD1	TRBV5-6	TRBJ1-6	CASSLTGGPPLHF	TGTGCCAGCAGCTTGACAGGGGGCCCACCCCTCCACTTT
-	16	-	TRBV6-1	TRBJ1-5	CASSELVVGSYQPQHF	TGTGCCAGCAGTGAATTGGTTGTAGGCAGTTATCAGCCCCAGCATTTT
-	16	TRBD2	TRBV7-9	TRBJ2-1	CASSPGSGGSYNEQFF	TGTGCCAGCAGCCCTGGGAGCGGGGGCTCCTACAATGAGCAGTTCTTC
few	13	TRBD1	TRBV7-8	TRBJ2-1	CASSTDRGGEQFF	TGTGCCAGCAGCACAGACAGGGGTGGGGAGCAGTTCTTC
-	11	-	TRBV30	TRBJ2-1	CAWTFGYEQFF	TGTGCCTGGACTTTCGGCTATGAGCAGTTCTTC
-	11	-	TRBV2	TRBJ1-2	CASSVDYGYTF	TGTGCCAGCAGTGTCGACTATGGCTACACCTTC
-	15	TRBD1	TRBV29-1	TRBJ2-7	CSVEDWSGGRNEQYF	TGCAGCGTTGAAGATTGGTCAGGGGGCAGGAACGAGCAGTACTTC
-	15	-	TRBV7-9	TRBJ2-2	CASSSTGQNTGELFF	TGTGCCAGCAGCTCAACGGGACAGAACACCGGGGAGCTGTTTTTT
-	13	TRBD1	TRBV19	TRBJ1-3	CAAGQGRGNTIYF	TGTGCCGCTGGACAGGGTAGAGGAAACACCATATATTTT
-	15	TRBD1	TRBV11-3	TRBJ1-4	CASSFGQGYGEKLFF	TGTGCCAGCAGCTTCGGACAGGGGTACGGTGAAAAACTGTTTTTT
once	14	-	TRBV5-1	TRBJ2-2	CASSLYRVTGELFF	TGCGCCAGCAGCTTGTATAGGGTCACCGGGGAGCTGTTTTTT